The 26 T cell receptor beta chains in this list originate from one sample, sequenced in a study of shared clonotypes between healthy human individuals. Naive CD8 cells lacked CD45RO, underwent positive selection for CCR7 and left out terminally differentiated effector memory CD45RA+ cells. Clones were read by immunoSEQ multiplex PCR, and TCRdb kept only the in-frame ones, dropping some. The table lists roughly 2,000,000 clones, approximately 92% of them singletons. Sequences were obtained from naive CD8+ T cells from PBMCs. These receptors were collected from a man between 18 and 35 years old in good health. Some clones in this sample may be carry-over from other donors' samples.

This clone appeared a single time. The chain links TRBV2 to TRBJ1-6; TRBD1 is a possible D gene (6 bases). CDR1 is SNHLY, CDR2 FYNNEI, per germline. CDR3 length: 15 residues. Deletions cut 11 bases from V and 8 bases from J, with 22 bases between. The CDR3 nucleotides read TGTGCCGGCGCCGGGACCTCGGGGGGCGATTCACCCCTCCACTTT. It is translated as CAGAGTSGGDSPLHF.

This clone appeared once. V usage is TRBV4-1 and J usage is TRBJ2-7, with 16 positions matching TRBD2. Per germline, CDR1 MGHRA and CDR2 YSYEKL. Trimming took 0 bases from V and 7 from J; bases not matched to a gene: 12. The CDR3 extends over 19 amino acids. This CDR3 is CASSQDKGLAGGPGKEQYF. The DNA of the CDR3 is TGCGCCAGCAGCCAAGATAAGGGACTAGCGGGAGGGCCGGGTAAAGAGCAGTACTTC.

J is TRBJ2-1 and V is TRBV7-9; 7 bases are a match to TRBD1. J lost 4 bases, V lost 5 bases, and 8 bases had no gene match. Germline CDR1 reads SEHNR; CDR2 reads FQNEAQ (reference sequence). This CDR3 comprises 15 residues. As DNA, the CDR3 is TGTGCCAGCAGCCACCCTTTGACAGGGTACAATGAGCAGTTCTTC. Translating gives CASSHPLTGYNEQFF.

The V gene is TRBV12-5, the J gene TRBJ1-5; no firm D call. This CDR3 has 14 amino acids. The germline CDR1 and CDR2 sequences are LGHNT and FRNRAP. Trimming pared 6 bases from V and 1 base from J, leaving 10 bases between. The CDR3 bases are TGTGCTAGTGGCCCAGACAAGAGCAATCAGCCCCAGCATTTT. As protein: CASGPDKSNQPQHF.

The chain employs TRBV25-1 and TRBJ1-2, with 7 nucleotides matching TRBD1. Trimming cost V 8 bases and J 8 bases; bases outside gene matches: 14. CDR1 and CDR2 from the germline V gene are MGHDK and SYGVNS. The CDR3 has 14 residues. This CDR3 reads CASEAKQGFIGYTF. The CDR3 region has the DNA TGTGCCAGCGAGGCCAAACAGGGGTTTATCGGCTACACCTTC.

This chain links TRBV7-2 with TRBJ2-3; D not certain. Germline-derived CDR1 and CDR2 are SGHTA and FQGNSA. V lost 2 bases to trimming and J lost 0 bases, with 9 bases between them. The CDR3 loop spans 15 amino acids. CDR3 in DNA: TGTGCCAGCAGCTTATTACCTTCTAGCACAGATACGCAGTATTTT. It yields the protein CASSLLPSSTDTQYF.

This clone was counted a single time. This sequence joins TRBV10-3 and TRBJ2-7; D is undetermined. CDR1 ENHRY and CDR2 SYGVKD come from the germline V gene. The V end was cut by 6 bases, the J end by 1 base, with 22 bases between. The CDR3 extends over 17 amino acids. CDR3 region: CAISITAYPDESYEQYF. DNA for the CDR3: TGTGCCATCAGCATAACAGCGTACCCCGACGAATCCTACGAGCAGTACTTC.

The V and J genes are TRBV9 and TRBJ2-6; D is undetermined. The CDR3 has 18 residues. V was trimmed by 4 bases and J by 0 bases, leaving 17 bases between them. Germline assignment: CDR1 SGDLS and CDR2 YYNGEE. The CDR3 here is CASSTFRATISGANVLTF. CDR3 DNA: TGTGCCAGCAGCACCTTCCGGGCCACAATCTCTGGGGCCAACGTCCTGACTTTC.

The chain uses TRBV7-8 and TRBJ2-1; D not certain. Per the germline V gene, CDR1 is SGHVS and CDR2 is FQNEAQ. This CDR3 is built from 11 residues. The ends were cut back, 5 bases at V and 5 bases at J, with 4 bases in the middle. CDR3 loop: CASSPHNEQFF. CDR3 coding DNA: TGTGCCAGCAGCCCGCACAATGAGCAGTTCTTC.

The chain links TRBV7-8 to TRBJ2-1; the D is unclear. The CDR3 spans 14 residues. Germline V lookup: CDR1 SGHVS, CDR2 FQNEAQ. V lost 4 bases and J 7 bases, leaving 14 bases between the germline ends. The CDR3 bases are TGTGCCAGCAGCTCCGGGTCCCCGATTAATGAGCAGTTCTTC. It encodes CASSSGSPINEQFF.

This rearrangement joins TRBV27 to TRBJ2-1; 10 bases are a match to TRBD2. Germline CDR1 is MNHEY and CDR2 is SMNVEV (reference sequence). V dropped 6 bases and J dropped 6; count of bases not matched to a gene: 2. The CDR3 runs to 13 residues. DNA of the CDR3: TGTGCCAGCAGAAGGACTAGCGGCAATGAGCAGTTCTTC. Its translation: CASRRTSGNEQFF.

The V call is TRBV11-2, the J call TRBJ2-7; weak D call: TRBD1 (7 bases). V shed 3 bases and J shed 8 bases, with 20 bases lying between them. Germline lookup yields CDR1 SGHAT and CDR2 FQNNGV. The CDR3 length is 15 residues. This CDR3 reads CASSFLRDSSYKQYF. The CDR3 DNA follows: TGTGCCAGCAGCTTTCTGCGGGACAGCTCTTACAAGCAGTACTTC. Supplemented by reference TRBV11-2 and TRBJ2-7, the full variable domain reads EAGVAQSPRYKIIEKRQSVAFWCNPISGHATLYWYQQILGQGPKLLIQFQNNGVVDDSQLPKDRFSAERLKGVDSTLKIQPAKLEDSAVYLCASSFLRDSSYKQYFGPGTRLTVT.

In nucleotides, the CDR3 is TGTGCCAGCAGGACTAGCACTGAAGCTTTCTTT. Translation: CASRTSTEAFF. The J gene is TRBJ1-1, the V gene TRBV28; D is uncertain. The CDR3 has 11 residues. V lost 6 bases and J lost 4, with 6 bases in between. Germline V gives CDR1 MDHEN, CDR2 SYDVKM.

This chain's CDR3 is CASSTSGSPTRYEQYF. The CDR3 DNA is TGTGCCAGCAGCACCAGCGGGAGCCCAACTCGCTACGAGCAGTACTTC. V is TRBV4-2 and J is TRBJ2-7, with 8 bases identical to TRBD2. V lost 5 bases and J lost 3; bases outside the gene matches: 12. The CDR3 is 16 amino acids. Looked up from germline, CDR1 is LGHNA and CDR2 is YNFKEQ.

The chain employs TRBV5-5 and TRBJ2-4; D possibly corresponds to TRBD2 (5 bases). The CDR3 sequence is 17 residues long. V was clipped by 0 bases and J by 3 bases, with 16 bases between them. Per the germline V gene, CDR1 is SGHKS and CDR2 is YYEKEE (reference sequence). The CDR3 protein is CASSLERKPMGKNIQYF. CDR3 DNA: TGTGCCAGCAGCTTGGAGCGGAAACCGATGGGCAAAAACATTCAGTACTTC.

The rearrangement links TRBV9 to TRBJ1-5; 7 bases agree with TRBD1. The germline gives CDR1 SGDLS, CDR2 YYNGEE. The V and J ends lost 5 bases and 5 bases, in that order; junction bases with no gene match: 7. CDR3 length: 14 residues. CDR3 loop: CASSEGAVYQPQHF. The CDR3 nucleotides are TGTGCCAGCAGTGAGGGGGCGGTATATCAGCCCCAGCATTTT.

The genes are TRBV7-9 and TRBJ1-2; D is possibly TRBD1 (6 bases). CDR1 and CDR2 (germline): SEHNR, FQNEAQ (reference sequence). The V and J ends lost 1 base and 8 bases respectively, with 11 bases between them. This CDR3 is 13 amino acids long. CDR3 DNA sequence: TGTGCCAGCAGCTTAGGGGGGGCGAAGGGCTACACCTTC. Translated: CASSLGGAKGYTF.

This clone was counted only a few times. Other DNA sequences of this sample code for an identical CDR3. The rearrangement joins TRBV7-9 to TRBJ1-1; D is unresolved. The germline gives CDR1 SEHNR, CDR2 FQNEAQ (reference sequence). The ends were cut back, 2 bases at V and 8 bases at J, with 6 bases in the middle. The CDR3 covers 11 residues. CDR3 DNA: TGTGCCAGCAGCTTAAGCTCCGAAGCTTTCTTT. Amino acid sequence: CASSLSSEAFF. The complete variable domain, with remaining parts taken from reference TRBV7-9 and TRBJ1-1, reads DTGVSQNPRHKITKRGQNVTFRCDPISEHNRLYWYRQTLGQGPEFLTYFQNEAQLEKSRLLSDRFSAERPKGSFSTLEIQRTEQGDSAMYLCASSLSSEAFFGQGTRLTVV.

The genes are TRBV29-1 and TRBJ2-7, with D perhaps TRBD2 (5 bases). Germline V gene data show CDR1 as SQVTM and CDR2 as ANQGSEA. Trimming pared 4 bases from V and 0 bases from J, leaving 13 bases between. The CDR3 extends over 14 amino acids. The DNA of the CDR3 is TGCAGCGTTGGTGAGCGGTACAGCTCCTACGAGCAGTACTTC. Its translation: CSVGERYSSYEQYF.

The chain joins TRBV4-3 to TRBJ2-1; D is tentatively TRBD1 or TRBD2 (5 bases each). This CDR3 has 16 amino acids. Deletions cut 0 bases from V and 3 bases from J, with 12 bases between. Germline CDR1 is LGHNA and CDR2 is YSLEER. Here the CDR3 DNA reads TGCGCCAGCAGCCAAGATTGGGGGAGTCGCTACAATGAGCAGTTCTTC. Protein product: CASSQDWGSRYNEQFF.

This sequence joins TRBV2 and TRBJ1-5; D call uncertain. The CDR3 is made up of 16 amino acids. V shed 3 bases and J shed 1 base, with 13 bases lying between them. Looked up from germline, CDR1 is SNHLY and CDR2 is FYNNEI. CDR3 in DNA: TGTGCCAGCAGTGATTATATGTTGCGAAGCAATCAGCCCCAGCATTTT. Its translation is CASSDYMLRSNQPQHF.

As to this clone: Within the sample, other DNA sequences also encode this same CDR3. The rearrangement links TRBV11-2 to TRBJ2-3; D uncertain. The V and J ends lost 2 bases and 0 bases respectively, with 3 bases between them. The CDR3 loop spans 13 amino acids. Germline loops: CDR1 SGHAT, CDR2 FQNNGV. The CDR3 protein is CASSLKSTDTQYF. Here the CDR3 DNA reads TGTGCCAGCAGCTTAAAAAGCACAGATACGCAGTATTTT.

This chain connects TRBV27 to TRBJ2-7; D unclear. CDR3 size: 14 residues. CDR1 and CDR2 (germline): MNHEY, SMNVEV (reference sequence). V gave up 0 bases and J gave up 7 bases, with 13 bases separating them. The CDR3 is CASSLSRSSREQYF. CDR3 in DNA: TGTGCCAGCAGTTTATCGAGAAGTTCAAGAGAGCAGTACTTC.

This chain joins TRBV6-5 and TRBJ2-7; 7 positions match TRBD1. V was pared by 6 bases and J by 5 bases, with 10 bases of the junction left unmatched. Germline CDR1 MNHEY, CDR2 SVGAGI. This CDR3 spans 14 amino acids. CDR3 region: CASSPLSGGDEQYF. CDR3 bases: TGTGCCAGCAGCCCACTTTCAGGGGGAGACGAGCAGTACTTC.

The chain employs TRBV5-8 and TRBJ1-5, with D maybe TRBD1 (6 bases). Germline values: CDR1 SGHTS, CDR2 YDEGEE. V lost 0 bases and J 9 bases, leaving 7 bases between the germline ends. The CDR3 loop spans 12 amino acids. The CDR3 here is CASSLGGGPQHF. The CDR3 nucleotides read TGTGCCAGCAGCTTGGGAGGGGGGCCCCAGCATTTT.

The rearrangement joins TRBV11-2 to TRBJ2-7; tentative D call: TRBD1 (6 bases). Trimming removed 6 bases at V and 4 bases at J, with 19 bases between. CDR1 is SGHAT, CDR2 FQNNGV, per germline. CDR3 length: 15 residues. The CDR3 loop reads CASSGFGRGWYEQYF. The CDR3 coding sequence is TGTGCCAGCAGTGGATTTGGCAGGGGATGGTACGAGCAGTACTTC. The full variable domain, in which reference TRBV11-2 and TRBJ2-7 provide the parts outside the CDR3, is EAGVAQSPRYKIIEKRQSVAFWCNPISGHATLYWYQQILGQGPKLLIQFQNNGVVDDSQLPKDRFSAERLKGVDSTLKIQPAKLEDSAVYLCASSGFGRGWYEQYFGPGTRLTVT.